The rows below give T cell receptor beta chains drawn from one sample of a study of blood T cell repertoires in COVID-19. The protocol was immunoSEQ multiplex PCR, while the TCRdb copy is restricted to in-frame clones and leaves out a portion. The sample records about 200,000 clones, roughly 80% being singletons. The sequenced sample was peripheral blood. These receptor sequences come from a woman aged 80 or over with acute or convalescent COVID-19. Each CDR3 is given with its conserved first and last residue. The D gene is left open where the match is weak. A clone size is listed for some rows: how often the clone was seen (once, few, many), or a class if it is expanded.

J gene | V gene | D gene | clone size | CDR3 protein | CDR3 DNA
TRBJ2-3 | TRBV7-9 | . | once | CASKLLQVTDTQYF | TGTGCCAGCAAACTCCTTCAAGTCACAGATACGCAGTATTTT
TRBJ2-1 | TRBV6-6 | TRBD1 | . | CASSPGTGVYNEQFF | TGTGCCAGCAGTCCCGGGACAGGGGTGTACAATGAGCAGTTCTTC
TRBJ1-6 | TRBV27 | TRBD1 | . | CASSLLRTGVNSPLHF | TGTGCCAGCAGTTTACTAAGGACAGGGGTAAATTCACCCCTCCACTTT
TRBJ2-7 | TRBV5-1 | . | . | CASSPTTDHYEQYF | TGCGCCAGCAGCCCCACGACAGACCACTACGAGCAGTACTTC
TRBJ2-7 | TRBV28 | . | . | CASSPQEEQYF | TGTGCCAGCAGCCCCCAGGAAGAGCAGTACTTC
TRBJ2-7 | TRBV25-1 | TRBD1 | . | CASSGQGFLGEQYF | TGTGCCAGCAGTGGACAGGGTTTCTTGGGGGAGCAGTACTTC
TRBJ1-1 | TRBV5-1 | . | few | CASSLAGGNTEAFF | TGCGCCAGCAGCTTGGCCGGGGGGAACACTGAAGCTTTCTTT
TRBJ2-1 | TRBV3-1/TRBV3-2 | TRBD2 | few | CASSQDKLAGGPSHEQFF | TGTGCCAGCAGCCAAGATAAGCTAGCGGGGGGGCCATCGCATGAGCAGTTCTTC
TRBJ1-2 | TRBV13 | TRBD1 | few | CASSLRDRNHGYTF | TGTGCCAGCAGCCTCCGGGACAGGAATCATGGCTACACCTTC
TRBJ2-2 | TRBV6-1 | . | . | CASSDLGLPENTGELFF | TGTGCCAGCAGTGACCTCGGACTGCCGGAGAACACCGGGGAGCTGTTTTTT
TRBJ1-2 | TRBV4-2 | TRBD1 | . | CASSPGQGAIYGYTF | TGTGCCAGCAGCCCAGGACAGGGGGCGATCTATGGCTACACCTTC
TRBJ2-7 | TRBV5-4 | TRBD2 | . | CASSSYAGGAYEQYF | TGTGCCAGCAGCTCTTATGCGGGGGGCGCCTACGAGCAGTACTTC
TRBJ2-7 | TRBV29-1 | TRBD2 | . | CSVGPHFGLAGTSYEQYF | TGCAGCGTTGGCCCTCACTTCGGACTAGCGGGAACCTCCTACGAGCAGTACTTC
TRBJ1-5 | TRBV19 | . | once | CASSSVSPSGNQPQHF | TGTGCCAGTAGTTCGGTCTCTCCCTCGGGCAATCAGCCCCAGCATTTT
TRBJ1-1 | TRBV18 | . | . | CASSPTGRGPNTEAFF | TGTGCCAGCTCACCAACAGGGAGAGGGCCGAACACTGAAGCTTTCTTT
TRBJ1-4 | TRBV10-2 | . | . | CASSPLTVDVSTNEKLFF | TGCGCCAGCAGTCCCTTGACAGTCGACGTCTCAACTAATGAAAAACTGTTTTTT
TRBJ1-4 | TRBV5-1 | . | . | CASSLTGTNEKLFF | TGCGCCAGCAGCTTGACAGGAACTAATGAAAAACTGTTTTTT
TRBJ1-5 | TRBV20-1 | TRBD1 | . | CSASQGAISNQPQHF | TGCAGTGCTAGTCAGGGGGCGATTAGCAATCAGCCCCAGCATTTT
TRBJ1-5 | TRBV6-1 | TRBD1 | . | CASSDNQGGQPQHF | TGTGCCAGCAGTGACAACCAGGGGGGTCAGCCCCAGCATTTT
TRBJ1-4 | TRBV4-2 | . | . | CASSQESSRGTNEKLFF | TGTGCCAGCAGCCAAGAATCGAGCCGGGGAACTAATGAAAAACTGTTTTTT
TRBJ2-1 | TRBV5-1 | TRBD1 | . | CASSLGTGGNEQFF | TGCGCCAGCAGCTTGGGGACAGGGGGCAATGAGCAGTTCTTC
TRBJ1-5 | TRBV6-1 | . | . | CASSELEVGGQPQHF | TGTGCCAGCAGTGAATTGGAGGTCGGGGGTCAGCCCCAGCATTTT
TRBJ1-2 | TRBV10-3 | TRBD1 | . | CAISEGQGSGYTF | TGTGCCATCAGTGAGGGACAGGGTAGTGGCTACACCTTC
TRBJ1-1 | TRBV5-1 | TRBD1 | few | CATSHDRATEAFF | TGCGCCACTTCCCACGACAGGGCCACTGAAGCTTTCTTT
TRBJ1-2 | TRBV11-2 | . | . | CASSVTREGYGYTF | TGTGCCAGCAGCGTTACGAGGGAAGGCTATGGCTACACCTTC
TRBJ2-2 | TRBV9 | . | few | CASSVGWSGELFF | TGTGCCAGCAGCGTCGGGTGGTCCGGGGAGCTGTTTTTT
TRBJ2-7 | TRBV11-2 | . | . | CASSLDRVSSYEQYF | TGTGCCAGCAGCTTAGACAGGGTTTCCTCCTACGAGCAGTACTTC
TRBJ2-3 | TRBV5-1 | TRBD2 | . | CASSRRTSGGPGDTQYF | TGCGCCAGCAGCAGAAGGACTAGCGGGGGGCCGGGGGATACGCAGTATTTT
TRBJ1-1 | TRBV30 | TRBD1 | . | CAWSPPIGTGNTEAFF | TGTGCCTGGAGTCCGCCAATCGGGACAGGCAACACTGAAGCTTTCTTT
TRBJ2-3 | TRBV5-1 | . | . | CASSLRRLLVDTQYF | TGCGCCAGCAGCTTGCGGCGGTTGCTGGTAGATACGCAGTATTTT
TRBJ2-5 | TRBV20-1 | . | . | CSASGFAVGETQYF | TGCAGTGCTAGTGGGTTTGCGGTCGGGGAGACCCAGTACTTC
TRBJ2-1 | TRBV28 | . | . | CASSSYRVTTYNEQFF | TGTGCCAGCAGTTCTTACAGGGTAACAACATACAATGAGCAGTTCTTC
TRBJ1-2 | TRBV3-1/TRBV3-2 | . | . | CASSRGRGVYGYTF | TGTGCCAGCAGCCGAGGCAGGGGAGTGTATGGCTACACCTTC
TRBJ1-1 | TRBV11-3 | . | . | CASSSEEGTEAFF | TGTGCCAGCAGCTCAGAGGAGGGCACTGAAGCTTTCTTT
TRBJ2-3 | TRBV4-1 | TRBD1 | . | CASSLTGGAFTDTQYF | TGCGCCAGCAGCTTGACAGGGGGAGCATTTACAGATACGCAGTATTTT
TRBJ2-1 | TRBV27 | . | . | CASNRGGGRGEQFF | TGTGCCAGCAACCGGGGAGGGGGTCGTGGTGAGCAGTTCTTC
TRBJ1-6 | TRBV15 | TRBD1 | . | CATSKSTGTDYSPLHF | TGTGCCACCAGCAAATCTACCGGGACAGATTATTCACCCCTCCACTTT
TRBJ1-2 | TRBV24-1 | . | . | CATSDSYGSGYTF | TGTGCCACCAGTGATTCATATGGCAGTGGCTACACCTTC
TRBJ2-3 | TRBV12-3/TRBV12-4 | . | . | CASNPSGTDTQYF | TGTGCCAGCAACCCTTCGGGCACAGATACGCAGTATTTT
TRBJ2-7 | TRBV6-5 | . | . | CASAGFSYEQYF | TGTGCCAGCGCCGGGTTCTCCTACGAGCAGTACTTC
TRBJ2-5 | TRBV5-1 | TRBD2 | . | CASSISGTSGSETQYF | TGCGCCAGCAGCATCTCCGGGACTAGCGGGAGTGAGACCCAGTACTTC
TRBJ1-6 | TRBV5-1 | . | . | CASSLVGGTLNSPLHF | TGCGCCAGCAGCTTGGTGGGAGGAACCCTTAATTCACCCCTCCACTTT
TRBJ1-4 | TRBV19 | TRBD1 | . | CASSRTGGQNEKLFF | TGTGCCAGTAGTAGAACAGGGGGCCAAAATGAAAAACTGTTTTTT
TRBJ2-5 | TRBV6-5 | . | . | CASKLYTSGSETQYF | TGTGCCAGCAAACTGTATACGTCGGGGTCAGAGACCCAGTACTTC
TRBJ1-4 | TRBV9 | . | . | CASSPRGNNEKLFF | TGTGCCAGCAGCCCCCGAGGAAATAATGAAAAACTGTTTTTT
TRBJ1-6 | TRBV6-5 | . | . | CASSLKQGNSPLHF | TGTGCCAGCAGTTTAAAGCAGGGTAATTCACCCCTCCACTTT
TRBJ1-4 | TRBV20-1 | TRBD1 | . | CSASSLRTGGGGKLFF | TGCAGTGCTAGTTCCCTCAGGACAGGGGGAGGGGGGAAACTGTTTTTT
TRBJ1-6 | TRBV18 | TRBD1 | . | CASSPGTADNSPLHF | TGTGCCAGCTCACCAGGGACAGCTGATAATTCACCCCTCCACTTT
TRBJ2-1 | TRBV6-5 | TRBD2 | . | CASRRGLDYNEQFF | TGTGCCAGCAGGCGGGGACTAGACTACAATGAGCAGTTCTTC
TRBJ1-5 | TRBV11-3 | . | few | CASSPVGRNQPQHF | TGTGCCAGCAGCCCTGTGGGGAGGAATCAGCCCCAGCATTTT
TRBJ1-3 | TRBV18 | . | . | CASSSQGTFGNTIYF | TGTGCCAGCTCGTCCCAGGGCACCTTTGGAAACACCATATATTTT
TRBJ1-2 | TRBV29-1 | . | . | CSVEESRGYGYTF | TGCAGCGTTGAAGAATCGCGCGGCTATGGCTACACCTTC
TRBJ2-5 | TRBV10-3 | TRBD2 | . | CAIGTSGVDETQYF | TGTGCCATCGGGACTAGCGGGGTTGACGAGACCCAGTACTTC
TRBJ2-1 | TRBV6-5 | . | . | CATKGAGRQKNEQFF | TGTGCCACCAAGGGCGCGGGGCGGCAAAAAAATGAGCAGTTCTTC
TRBJ1-1 | TRBV4-2 | . | . | CASSQEGVGEAFF | TGTGCCAGCAGCCAAGAAGGGGTTGGTGAAGCTTTCTTT